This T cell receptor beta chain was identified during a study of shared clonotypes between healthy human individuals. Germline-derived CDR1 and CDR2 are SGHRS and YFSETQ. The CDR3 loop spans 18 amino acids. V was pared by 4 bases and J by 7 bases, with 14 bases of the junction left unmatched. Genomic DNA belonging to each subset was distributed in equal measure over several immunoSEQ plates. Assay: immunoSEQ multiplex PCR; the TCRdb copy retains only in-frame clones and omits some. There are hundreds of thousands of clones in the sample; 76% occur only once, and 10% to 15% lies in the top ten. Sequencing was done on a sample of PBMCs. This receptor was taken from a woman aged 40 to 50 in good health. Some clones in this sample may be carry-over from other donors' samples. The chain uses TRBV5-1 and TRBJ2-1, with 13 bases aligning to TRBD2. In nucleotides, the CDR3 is TGCGCCAGCAGCCCATGGACTAGCGGGAGTTTGTTGCCAAATGAGCAGTTCTTC. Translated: CASSPWTSGSLLPNEQFF.